This T cell receptor (beta chain) was retrieved from a study of CD4+ T cells in melanoma. Libraries were prepared by immunoSEQ multiplex PCR; TCRdb keeps only in-frame clonotypes and omits some of them. The data contain some 150,000 clones, 80% to 95% of them singletons. Study-level points and caveats: CD8+ T cell, macrophage and B cell function reportedly correlated with neoantigen-specific CD4+ T cells. Neoantigen-specific CD4+ T cells in melanoma reportedly had diverse differentiation states.

The CDR3 covers 13 residues. Germline CDR1 reads SGHRS; CDR2 reads YFSETQ. V was trimmed by 5 bases and J by 1 base, leaving 9 bases between them. A note on this clone: Its matching antigen is unknown.

The sequence came from a human donor with melanoma. V usage is TRBV5-1 and J usage is TRBJ1-1, with D uncertain. CDR3 in DNA: TGCGCCAGCAGAGAAGGGCCGAACACTGAAGCTTTCTTT. Encoded protein: CASREGPNTEAFF. Full variable domain (outside the CDR3, taken from reference TRBV5-1 and TRBJ1-1): KAGVTQTPRYLIKTRGQQVTLSCSPISGHRSVSWYQQTPGQGLQFLFEYFSETQRNKGNFPGRFSGRQFSNSRSEMNVSTLELGDSALYLCASREGPNTEAFFGQGTRLTVV.